Listed below are T cell receptor beta chains from one sample, sequenced in a study of blood T cell repertoires in COVID-19. TCRdb's table, derived via immunoSEQ multiplex PCR, lists solely in-frame clones and lacks some. Of 120,000 to 150,000 clones in the sample, roughly 81% are singletons; the top ten hold roughly 2.6%. Source material: peripheral blood. The origin of the receptors is a human donor with acute or convalescent COVID-19. The donor label of this sample is uncertain. Both conserved end residues are part of each CDR3. Fields, in order: CDR3 protein, CDR3 DNA, J gene, D gene, V gene, clone size. D genes are given only for firm matches. The size entry is marked missing in some rows and otherwise reads once, few, many or a size class.

cdr3_aa: CATGSQGMTGNTIYF
cdr3_nt: TGTGCCACCGGATCACAGGGTATGACTGGAAACACCATATATTTT
j_call: TRBJ1-3
d_call: -
v_call: TRBV10-3
clone_size: -

cdr3_aa: CASSSSAGTYHQPQHF
cdr3_nt: TGTGCCAGCAGTTCATCGGCAGGGACTTACCATCAGCCCCAGCATTTT
j_call: TRBJ1-5
d_call: -
v_call: TRBV28
clone_size: few

cdr3_aa: CASSPTGRGYTF
cdr3_nt: TGTGCCAGCAGTCCGACAGGGAGAGGCTACACCTTC
j_call: TRBJ1-2
d_call: TRBD1
v_call: TRBV28
clone_size: -

cdr3_aa: CASSPSGSGANVLTF
cdr3_nt: TGTGCCAGCAGCCCGTCGGGCTCTGGGGCCAACGTCCTGACTTTC
j_call: TRBJ2-6
d_call: -
v_call: TRBV4-2
clone_size: -

cdr3_aa: CATSRDPGKGYTF
cdr3_nt: TGTGCCACCAGCAGAGATCCGGGAAAGGGCTACACCTTC
j_call: TRBJ1-2
d_call: -
v_call: TRBV15
clone_size: -

cdr3_aa: CASSFPGGYGYTF
cdr3_nt: TGTGCCAGCAGTTTCCCGGGGGGGTATGGCTACACCTTC
j_call: TRBJ1-2
d_call: -
v_call: TRBV27
clone_size: -

cdr3_aa: CATGDRGYNEQFF
cdr3_nt: TGTGCCACCGGGGACAGGGGATACAATGAGCAGTTCTTC
j_call: TRBJ2-1
d_call: TRBD1
v_call: TRBV24-1
clone_size: -

cdr3_aa: CASSQEIPQGGQPQHF
cdr3_nt: TGTGCCAGCAGCCAAGAAATACCACAGGGTGGTCAGCCCCAGCATTTT
j_call: TRBJ1-5
d_call: -
v_call: TRBV3-1/TRBV3-2
clone_size: -

cdr3_aa: CASSQGRGLPNSPLHF
cdr3_nt: TGTGCCAGCAGCCAGGGCCGGGGACTGCCTAATTCACCCCTCCACTTT
j_call: TRBJ1-6
d_call: -
v_call: TRBV7-2
clone_size: -

cdr3_aa: CASSLEGQAIGKLFF
cdr3_nt: TGTGCCAGCAGCTTAGAGGGACAGGCTATCGGAAAACTGTTTTTT
j_call: TRBJ1-4
d_call: TRBD1
v_call: TRBV11-2
clone_size: -

cdr3_aa: CASSVGGADTQYF
cdr3_nt: TGTGCCAGCAGTGTTGGGGGGGCAGATACGCAGTATTTT
j_call: TRBJ2-3
d_call: TRBD2
v_call: TRBV25-1
clone_size: -

cdr3_aa: CASSRSLPPGELFF
cdr3_nt: TGCGCCAGCAGCCGGTCACTCCCCCCCGGGGAGCTGTTTTTT
j_call: TRBJ2-2
d_call: -
v_call: TRBV4-3
clone_size: -

cdr3_aa: CASSPDRGGGEQFF
cdr3_nt: TGTGCCAGCTCACCGGACAGGGGAGGGGGTGAGCAGTTCTTC
j_call: TRBJ2-1
d_call: TRBD1
v_call: TRBV18
clone_size: -

cdr3_aa: CATLSGGRDTGELFF
cdr3_nt: TGTGCCACGCTCTCGGGCGGGAGGGACACCGGGGAGCTGTTTTTT
j_call: TRBJ2-2
d_call: TRBD2
v_call: TRBV6-5
clone_size: -

cdr3_aa: CASSYSVTPRGYTGELFF
cdr3_nt: TGTGCCAGCAGTTACTCAGTTACACCCAGGGGATACACCGGGGAGCTGTTTTTT
j_call: TRBJ2-2
d_call: -
v_call: TRBV6-7
clone_size: few

cdr3_aa: CASRQDKETQYF
cdr3_nt: TGTGCCAGCAGACAGGATAAAGAGACCCAGTACTTC
j_call: TRBJ2-5
d_call: -
v_call: TRBV5-4
clone_size: -

cdr3_aa: CASSSPGGYGYTF
cdr3_nt: TGTGCCAGCAGCTCGCCGGGGGGGTATGGCTACACCTTC
j_call: TRBJ1-2
d_call: -
v_call: TRBV7-9
clone_size: -

cdr3_aa: CASSFSGESYNEQFF
cdr3_nt: TGTGCCAGCAGCTTTAGCGGGGAATCCTACAATGAGCAGTTCTTC
j_call: TRBJ2-1
d_call: TRBD2
v_call: TRBV5-8
clone_size: -

cdr3_aa: CASSPLTSGPQYF
cdr3_nt: TGTGCCAGCAGCCCTCTGACTAGCGGCCCCCAATATTTT
j_call: TRBJ2-3
d_call: TRBD2
v_call: TRBV5-4
clone_size: once

cdr3_aa: CASGTHRGSSSYNSPLHF
cdr3_nt: TGTGCTAGTGGTACCCACAGGGGGTCCAGCTCCTATAATTCACCCCTCCACTTT
j_call: TRBJ1-6
d_call: TRBD1
v_call: TRBV12-5
clone_size: -

cdr3_aa: CASGGTGFGTGELFF
cdr3_nt: TGTGCCAGCGGAGGGACAGGGTTCGGCACCGGGGAGCTGTTTTTT
j_call: TRBJ2-2
d_call: TRBD1
v_call: TRBV2
clone_size: -

cdr3_aa: CASSGRQGIWNEQFF
cdr3_nt: TGTGCCAGCAGCGGACGACAGGGTATATGGAATGAGCAGTTCTTC
j_call: TRBJ2-1
d_call: TRBD1
v_call: TRBV9
clone_size: -

cdr3_aa: CASSLDVQERLANYGYTF
cdr3_nt: TGTGCCAGCAGCTTAGATGTGCAGGAACGGTTGGCTAACTATGGCTACACCTTC
j_call: TRBJ1-2
d_call: -
v_call: TRBV11-3
clone_size: -

cdr3_aa: CASTPRRRVTDTQYF
cdr3_nt: TGTGCCAGCACCCCTAGGCGGCGGGTAACAGATACGCAGTATTTT
j_call: TRBJ2-3
d_call: -
v_call: TRBV2
clone_size: once

cdr3_aa: CASSESDRVSNQPQHF
cdr3_nt: TGTGCCAGCAGTGAATCGGACAGGGTTAGCAATCAGCCCCAGCATTTT
j_call: TRBJ1-5
d_call: TRBD1
v_call: TRBV6-1
clone_size: -

cdr3_aa: CAIRPTGDQPQHF
cdr3_nt: TGTGCCATCAGGCCCACGGGGGATCAGCCCCAGCATTTT
j_call: TRBJ1-5
d_call: -
v_call: TRBV10-3
clone_size: -

cdr3_aa: CASSYESTGNNSPLHF
cdr3_nt: TGTGCCAGCAGTTACGAATCTACAGGGAATAATTCACCCCTCCACTTT
j_call: TRBJ1-6
d_call: -
v_call: TRBV6-2/TRBV6-3
clone_size: -

cdr3_aa: CSVDLGAQAEKLFF
cdr3_nt: TGCAGCGTCGACCTCGGTGCCCAGGCTGAAAAACTGTTTTTT
j_call: TRBJ1-4
d_call: -
v_call: TRBV29-1
clone_size: few

cdr3_aa: CASGPQMNTEAFF
cdr3_nt: TGTGCTAGTGGGCCGCAGATGAACACTGAAGCTTTCTTT
j_call: TRBJ1-1
d_call: -
v_call: TRBV12-5
clone_size: -

cdr3_aa: CASSYSARVNTGELFF
cdr3_nt: TGTGCCAGCAGTTACTCAGCCAGGGTGAACACCGGGGAGCTGTTTTTT
j_call: TRBJ2-2
d_call: -
v_call: TRBV6-5
clone_size: -

cdr3_aa: CATSREGRGDQPQHF
cdr3_nt: TGTGCCACCAGCAGAGAGGGCAGGGGCGATCAGCCCCAGCATTTT
j_call: TRBJ1-5
d_call: -
v_call: TRBV15
clone_size: -

cdr3_aa: CASSFGLTDTQYF
cdr3_nt: TGTGCCAGCAGCTTTGGGCTAACAGATACGCAGTATTTT
j_call: TRBJ2-3
d_call: -
v_call: TRBV7-3
clone_size: -

cdr3_aa: CASSLQGKDQPQHF
cdr3_nt: TGTGCCAGCAGTTTGCAGGGGAAGGATCAGCCCCAGCATTTT
j_call: TRBJ1-5
d_call: -
v_call: TRBV6-2/TRBV6-3
clone_size: -

cdr3_aa: CASGFTSDGLIYGYTF
cdr3_nt: TGTGCTAGTGGTTTCACCTCGGATGGACTGATCTATGGCTACACCTTC
j_call: TRBJ1-2
d_call: -
v_call: TRBV12-5
clone_size: -

cdr3_aa: CSAPGTGLSNYGYTF
cdr3_nt: TGCAGCGCCCCCGGGACAGGGCTTAGTAACTATGGCTACACCTTC
j_call: TRBJ1-2
d_call: TRBD1
v_call: TRBV29-1
clone_size: -

cdr3_aa: CASSLDREAFF
cdr3_nt: TGTGCCAGCAGTCTTGACAGAGAAGCTTTCTTT
j_call: TRBJ1-1
d_call: -
v_call: TRBV3-1/TRBV3-2
clone_size: -

cdr3_aa: CASSGQANQPQHF
cdr3_nt: TGTGCCAGTAGCGGACAGGCGAATCAGCCCCAGCATTTT
j_call: TRBJ1-5
d_call: TRBD1
v_call: TRBV19
clone_size: -

cdr3_aa: CASSSKREGRDNEQFF
cdr3_nt: TGTGCCAGCAGTTCTAAGCGGGAGGGCCGGGACAATGAGCAGTTCTTC
j_call: TRBJ2-1
d_call: TRBD2
v_call: TRBV6-5
clone_size: -

cdr3_aa: CASSGQVLAYGYTF
cdr3_nt: TGTGCCAGCAGCGGACAGGTCCTAGCCTATGGCTACACCTTC
j_call: TRBJ1-2
d_call: TRBD1
v_call: TRBV7-8
clone_size: -

cdr3_aa: CASSLSSDRGYEQYF
cdr3_nt: TGTGCCAGCAGCTTAAGCTCGGACAGGGGCTACGAGCAGTACTTC
j_call: TRBJ2-7
d_call: TRBD1
v_call: TRBV7-3
clone_size: -

cdr3_aa: CASSLVGSGSTDTQYF
cdr3_nt: TGTGCCAGCAGCTTAGTCGGGTCGGGAAGCACAGATACGCAGTATTTT
j_call: TRBJ2-3
d_call: -
v_call: TRBV7-2
clone_size: -

cdr3_aa: CASSYSAGLSGNTIYF
cdr3_nt: TGTGCCAGCAGTTACTCAGCAGGCCTCTCTGGAAACACCATATATTTT
j_call: TRBJ1-3
d_call: -
v_call: TRBV6-2/TRBV6-3
clone_size: once

cdr3_aa: CATSRVRGTGANVLTF
cdr3_nt: TGTGCCACCAGCAGAGTCCGGGGGACTGGGGCCAACGTCCTGACTTTC
j_call: TRBJ2-6
d_call: -
v_call: TRBV15
clone_size: -

cdr3_aa: CASSPGTSGELFF
cdr3_nt: TGTGCCAGCAGTCCCGGGACTAGCGGGGAGCTGTTTTTT
j_call: TRBJ2-2
d_call: TRBD2
v_call: TRBV6-2/TRBV6-3
clone_size: -

cdr3_aa: CASSLRQGNQPQHF
cdr3_nt: TGTGCCAGCAGTTTACGGCAGGGCAATCAGCCCCAGCATTTT
j_call: TRBJ1-5
d_call: -
v_call: TRBV28
clone_size: -

cdr3_aa: CASSFQHQGWDTEAFF
cdr3_nt: TGTGCCAGTAGTTTTCAACACCAGGGATGGGACACTGAAGCTTTCTTT
j_call: TRBJ1-1
d_call: -
v_call: TRBV19
clone_size: -

cdr3_aa: CASRGGLAGVSPYNEQFF
cdr3_nt: TGTGCCAGTAGAGGAGGACTAGCGGGAGTGTCGCCCTACAATGAGCAGTTCTTC
j_call: TRBJ2-1
d_call: TRBD2
v_call: TRBV19
clone_size: -

cdr3_aa: CASSPEGFNEKLFF
cdr3_nt: TGTGCCAGCAGCCCCGAGGGATTTAATGAAAAACTGTTTTTT
j_call: TRBJ1-4
d_call: -
v_call: TRBV7-9
clone_size: once

cdr3_aa: CASSSWTGLAFF
cdr3_nt: TGTGCCAGCAGCTCATGGACAGGGCTGGCTTTCTTT
j_call: TRBJ1-1
d_call: TRBD1
v_call: TRBV5-6
clone_size: -

cdr3_aa: CASSPDRAGYTF
cdr3_nt: TGCGCCAGCAGCCCGGACAGAGCTGGCTACACCTTC
j_call: TRBJ1-2
d_call: -
v_call: TRBV5-1
clone_size: few

cdr3_aa: CARVGGDYGYTF
cdr3_nt: TGTGCCCGCGTAGGGGGCGACTATGGCTACACCTTC
j_call: TRBJ1-2
d_call: TRBD1
v_call: TRBV2
clone_size: -

cdr3_aa: CASSDYREWDTEAFF
cdr3_nt: TGTGCCAGTAGTGATTACAGGGAGTGGGACACTGAAGCTTTCTTT
j_call: TRBJ1-1
d_call: -
v_call: TRBV19
clone_size: -

cdr3_aa: CASSEAGRAQYF
cdr3_nt: TGTGCCAGCAGTGAAGCAGGGCGGGCCCAGTACTTC
j_call: TRBJ2-5
d_call: -
v_call: TRBV2
clone_size: -

cdr3_aa: CASQSGSMGDLRNQPQHF
cdr3_nt: TGTGCCAGCCAATCGGGTTCGATGGGAGATTTAAGAAATCAGCCCCAGCATTTT
j_call: TRBJ1-5
d_call: -
v_call: TRBV19
clone_size: -